The sequence of this T cell receptor beta chain was determined in a study of T cell responses to AZD1222 COVID-19 vaccine. Study at large: Second-dose intervals near 4 or 12 weeks were combined.

This table comes from immunoSEQ multiplex PCR, and its TCRdb copy is limited to in-frame clones, with some not included. This sample has 150,000 or so clones, with under 95% found just once. Study outcomes and limitations: After the peak T cell response, and only then, were repertoires sampled.

The V end lost 0 bases, the J end lost 10 bases, and 16 bases lay between the germline ends. CDR1 and CDR2 (germline): SGHTA, FQGNSA. CDR3 length: 16 amino acids. With respect to this clone: The antigen is undetermined.

This clonotype was sampled from an adult in good health. Here the sequenced sample was peripheral blood, taken on day 0 of AZD1222 vaccination. This sequence joins TRBV7-2 and TRBJ1-6; a possible D gene is TRBD1 (6 bases). The CDR3 sequence: CASSLARTARLSPLHF. CDR3 coding DNA: TGTGCCAGCAGCTTAGCCCGGACAGCCCGCCTCTCACCCCTCCACTTT.